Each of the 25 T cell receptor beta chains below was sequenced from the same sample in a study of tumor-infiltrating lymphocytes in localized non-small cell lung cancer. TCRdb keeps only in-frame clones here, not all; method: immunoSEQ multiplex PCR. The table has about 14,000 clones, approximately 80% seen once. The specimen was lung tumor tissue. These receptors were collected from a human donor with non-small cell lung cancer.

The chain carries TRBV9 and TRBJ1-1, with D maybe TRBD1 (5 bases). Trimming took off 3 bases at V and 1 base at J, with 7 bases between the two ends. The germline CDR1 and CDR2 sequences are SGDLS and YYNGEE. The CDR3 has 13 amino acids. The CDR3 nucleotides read TGTGCCAGCAGCGGGGGGACGAACACTGAAGCTTTCTTT. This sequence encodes CASSGGTNTEAFF.

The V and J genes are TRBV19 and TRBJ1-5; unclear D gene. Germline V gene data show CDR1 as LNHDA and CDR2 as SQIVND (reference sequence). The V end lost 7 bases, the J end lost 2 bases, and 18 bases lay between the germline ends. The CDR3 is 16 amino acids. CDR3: CASTPPRVVRNQPQHF. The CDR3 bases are TGTGCCAGTACCCCCCCCCGGGTTGTACGCAATCAGCCCCAGCATTTT.

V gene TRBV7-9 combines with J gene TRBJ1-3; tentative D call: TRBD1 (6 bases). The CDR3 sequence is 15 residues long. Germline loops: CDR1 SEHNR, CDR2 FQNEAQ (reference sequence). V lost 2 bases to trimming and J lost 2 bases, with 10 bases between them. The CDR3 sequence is CASSLTRDTGNTIYF. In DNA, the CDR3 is TGTGCCAGCAGCTTAACCCGGGACACTGGAAACACCATATATTTT.

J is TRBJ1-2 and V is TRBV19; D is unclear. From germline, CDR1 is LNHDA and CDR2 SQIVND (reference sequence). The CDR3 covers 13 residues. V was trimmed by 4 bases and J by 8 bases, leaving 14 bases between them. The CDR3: CASSKSVAEGYTF. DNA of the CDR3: TGTGCCAGTAGTAAATCGGTGGCGGAAGGCTACACCTTC. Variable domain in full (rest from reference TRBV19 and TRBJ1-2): DGGITQSPKYLFRKEGQNVTLSCEQNLNHDAMYWYRQDPGQGLRLIYYSQIVNDFQKGDIAEGYSVSREKKESFPLTVTSAQKNPTAFYLCASSKSVAEGYTFGSGTRLTVV.

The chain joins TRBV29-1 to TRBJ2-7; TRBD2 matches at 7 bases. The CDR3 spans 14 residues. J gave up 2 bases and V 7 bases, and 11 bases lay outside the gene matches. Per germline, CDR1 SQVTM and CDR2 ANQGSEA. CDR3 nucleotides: TGCAGCGCCGGACTAGGCAGTAGCGCCTACGAGCAGTACTTC. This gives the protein CSAGLGSSAYEQYF.

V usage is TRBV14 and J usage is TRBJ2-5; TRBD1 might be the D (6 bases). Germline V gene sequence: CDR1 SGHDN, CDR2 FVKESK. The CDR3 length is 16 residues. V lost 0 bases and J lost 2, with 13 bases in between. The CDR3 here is CASSQDPGQKQETQYF. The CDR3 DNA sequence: TGTGCCAGCAGCCAAGACCCGGGACAAAAACAAGAGACCCAGTACTTC.

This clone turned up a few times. DNA of the CDR3: TGTGCCAGCAGCCGCACCCTCGCTGAAGCTTTCTTT. Its protein is CASSRTLAEAFF. The rearrangement links TRBV5-4 to TRBJ1-1; D not resolved. With 4 bases removed from V and 6 bases from J, the gap between germline ends came to 10 bases. The germline gives CDR1 SGHNT, CDR2 YYREEE (reference sequence). The CDR3 covers 12 residues. The complete variable domain, with remaining parts taken from reference TRBV5-4 and TRBJ1-1, reads ETGVTQSPTHLIKTRGQQVTLRCSSQSGHNTVSWYQQALGQGPQFIFQYYREEENGRGNFPPRFSGLQFPNYSSELNVNALELDDSALYLCASSRTLAEAFFGQGTRLTVV.

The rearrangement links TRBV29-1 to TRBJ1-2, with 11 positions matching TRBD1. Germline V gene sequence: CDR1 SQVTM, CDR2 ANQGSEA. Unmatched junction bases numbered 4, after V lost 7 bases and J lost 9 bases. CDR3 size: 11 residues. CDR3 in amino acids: CSEGQGASYTF. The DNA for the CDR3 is TGCAGCGAAGGACAGGGGGCGAGCTACACCTTC.

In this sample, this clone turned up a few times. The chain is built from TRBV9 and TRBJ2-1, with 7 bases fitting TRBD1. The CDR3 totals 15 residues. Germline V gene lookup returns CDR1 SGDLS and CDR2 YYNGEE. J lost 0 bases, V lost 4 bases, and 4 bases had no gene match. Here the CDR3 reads CASSQGQSSYNEQFF. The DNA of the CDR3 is TGTGCCAGCAGCCAGGGACAGAGCTCCTACAATGAGCAGTTCTTC.

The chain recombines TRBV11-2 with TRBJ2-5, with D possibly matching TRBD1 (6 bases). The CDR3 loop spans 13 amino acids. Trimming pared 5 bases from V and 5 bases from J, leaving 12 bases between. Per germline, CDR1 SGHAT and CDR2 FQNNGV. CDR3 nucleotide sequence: TGTGCCAGCAGCCCAGGGGATGGGGAGACCCAGTACTTC. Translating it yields CASSPGDGETQYF.

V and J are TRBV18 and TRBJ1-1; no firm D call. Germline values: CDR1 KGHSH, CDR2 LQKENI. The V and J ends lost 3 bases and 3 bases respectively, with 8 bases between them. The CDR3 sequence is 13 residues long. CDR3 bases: TGTGCCAGCTCACCTAACGGGGACACTGAAGCTTTCTTT. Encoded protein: CASSPNGDTEAFF.

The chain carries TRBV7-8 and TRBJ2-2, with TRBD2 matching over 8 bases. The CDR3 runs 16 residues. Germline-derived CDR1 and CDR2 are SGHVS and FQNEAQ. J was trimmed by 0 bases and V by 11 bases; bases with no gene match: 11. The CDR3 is CAARRGLEANTGELFF. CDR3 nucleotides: TGTGCCGCCCGCCGGGGACTAGAGGCGAACACCGGGGAGCTGTTTTTT.

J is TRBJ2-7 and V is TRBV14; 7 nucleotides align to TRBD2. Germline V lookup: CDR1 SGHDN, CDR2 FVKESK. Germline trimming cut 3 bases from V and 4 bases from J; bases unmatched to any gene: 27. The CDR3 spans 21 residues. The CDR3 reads CASSHTEWGGSPKRTPYEQYF. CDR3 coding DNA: TGTGCCAGCAGCCACACAGAATGGGGCGGGAGCCCAAAACGGACCCCATACGAGCAGTACTTC.

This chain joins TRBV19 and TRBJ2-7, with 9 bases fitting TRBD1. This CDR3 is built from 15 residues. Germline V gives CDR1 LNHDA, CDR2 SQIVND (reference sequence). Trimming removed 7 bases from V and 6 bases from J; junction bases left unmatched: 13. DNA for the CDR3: TGTGCCAGTACCGTGACAGGGGGAAAGAATGTCGAGCAGTACTTC. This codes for CASTVTGGKNVEQYF.

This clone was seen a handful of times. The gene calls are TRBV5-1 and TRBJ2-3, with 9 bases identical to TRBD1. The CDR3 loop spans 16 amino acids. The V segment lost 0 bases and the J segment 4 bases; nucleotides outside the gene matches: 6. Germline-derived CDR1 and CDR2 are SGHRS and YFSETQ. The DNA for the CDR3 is TGCGCCAGCAGCTTGGTACAGGGGGCGCACGCAGATACGCAGTATTTT. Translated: CASSLVQGAHADTQYF.

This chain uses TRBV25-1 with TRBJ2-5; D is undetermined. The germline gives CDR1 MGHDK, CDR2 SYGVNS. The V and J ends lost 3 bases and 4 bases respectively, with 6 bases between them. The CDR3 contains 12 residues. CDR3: CASSDPGETQYF. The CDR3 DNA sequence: TGTGCCAGCAGTGATCCGGGAGAGACCCAGTACTTC. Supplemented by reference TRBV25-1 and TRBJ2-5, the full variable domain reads EADIYQTPRYLVIGTGKKITLECSQTMGHDKMYWYQQDPGMELHLIHYSYGVNSTEKGDLSSESTVSRIRTEHFPLTLESARPSHTSQYLCASSDPGETQYFGPGTRLLVL.

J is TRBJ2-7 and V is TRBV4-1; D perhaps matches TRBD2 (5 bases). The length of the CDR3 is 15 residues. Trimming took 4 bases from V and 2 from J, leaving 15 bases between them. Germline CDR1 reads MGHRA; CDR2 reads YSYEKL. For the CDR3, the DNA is TGCGCCAGCAGCCTCCTTCCACTAGAAACCTACGAGCAGTACTTC. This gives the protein CASSLLPLETYEQYF.

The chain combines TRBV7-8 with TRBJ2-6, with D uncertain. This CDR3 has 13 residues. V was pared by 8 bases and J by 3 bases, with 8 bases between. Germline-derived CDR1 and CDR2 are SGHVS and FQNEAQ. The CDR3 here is CASLLGGANVLTF. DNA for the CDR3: TGTGCCAGCCTCTTGGGTGGGGCCAACGTCCTGACTTTC.

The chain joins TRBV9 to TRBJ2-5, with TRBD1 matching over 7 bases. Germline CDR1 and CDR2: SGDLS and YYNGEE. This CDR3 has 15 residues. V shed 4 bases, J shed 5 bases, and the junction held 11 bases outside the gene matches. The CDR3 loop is CASSFQTGLSETQYF. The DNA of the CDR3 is TGTGCCAGCAGCTTCCAGACAGGGCTCTCTGAGACCCAGTACTTC.

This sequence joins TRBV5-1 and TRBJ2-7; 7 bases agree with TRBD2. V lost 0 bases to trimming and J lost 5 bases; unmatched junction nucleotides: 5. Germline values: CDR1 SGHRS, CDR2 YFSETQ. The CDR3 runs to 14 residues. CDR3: CASSLGFAGDEQYF. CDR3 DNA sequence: TGCGCCAGCAGCTTGGGATTCGCGGGGGACGAGCAGTACTTC. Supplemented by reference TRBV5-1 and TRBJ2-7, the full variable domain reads KAGVTQTPRYLIKTRGQQVTLSCSPISGHRSVSWYQQTPGQGLQFLFEYFSETQRNKGNFPGRFSGRQFSNSRSEMNVSTLELGDSALYLCASSLGFAGDEQYFGPGTRLTVT.

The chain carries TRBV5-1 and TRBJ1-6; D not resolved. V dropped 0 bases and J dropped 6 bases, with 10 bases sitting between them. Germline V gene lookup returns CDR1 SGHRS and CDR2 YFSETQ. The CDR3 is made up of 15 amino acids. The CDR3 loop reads CASSLAGPANSPLHF. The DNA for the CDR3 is TGCGCCAGCAGCTTGGCCGGGCCAGCTAATTCACCCCTCCACTTT.

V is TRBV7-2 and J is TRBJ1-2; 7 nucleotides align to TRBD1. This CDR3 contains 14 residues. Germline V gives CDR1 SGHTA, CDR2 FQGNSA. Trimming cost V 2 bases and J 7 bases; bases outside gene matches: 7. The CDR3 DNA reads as TGTGCCAGCAGCTTAAAAGGGACAGATTTTGGCTACACCTTC. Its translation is CASSLKGTDFGYTF.

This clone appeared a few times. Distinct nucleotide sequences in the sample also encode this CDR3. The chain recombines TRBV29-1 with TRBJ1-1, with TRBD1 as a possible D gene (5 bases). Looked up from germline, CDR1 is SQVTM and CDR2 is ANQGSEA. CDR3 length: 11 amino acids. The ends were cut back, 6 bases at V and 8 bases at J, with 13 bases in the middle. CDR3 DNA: TGCAGCGTCGGGGGGAGCAGGGAAGCTTTCTTT. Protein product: CSVGGSREAFF.

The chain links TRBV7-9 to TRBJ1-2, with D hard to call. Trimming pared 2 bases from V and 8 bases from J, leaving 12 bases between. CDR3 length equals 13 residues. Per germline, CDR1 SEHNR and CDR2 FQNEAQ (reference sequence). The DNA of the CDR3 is TGTGCCAGCAGCTTAAACTTGGGTGGCGGCTACACCTTC. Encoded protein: CASSLNLGGGYTF. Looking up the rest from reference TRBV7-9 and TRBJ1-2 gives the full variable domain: DTGVSQNPRHKITKRGQNVTFRCDPISEHNRLYWYRQTLGQGPEFLTYFQNEAQLEKSRLLSDRFSAERPKGSFSTLEIQRTEQGDSAMYLCASSLNLGGGYTFGSGTRLTVV.

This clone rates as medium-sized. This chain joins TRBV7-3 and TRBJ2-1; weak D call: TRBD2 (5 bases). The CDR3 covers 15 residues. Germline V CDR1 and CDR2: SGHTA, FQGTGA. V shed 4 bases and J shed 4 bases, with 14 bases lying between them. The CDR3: CASSWGVSSYNEQFF. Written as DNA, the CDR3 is TGTGCCAGCAGCTGGGGAGTTTCCTCGTACAATGAGCAGTTCTTC.